Listed here are 5 T cell receptor beta chains from one sample, sequenced in a study of T cells in women clearing cervical HPV infection. Generated by immunoSEQ multiplex PCR, the TCRdb table keeps only in-frame clones and is missing some. Its table records some 20,000 clones. The sample was blood buffy coat. Every receptor here comes from a woman between 18 and 69 years old with a cervical HPV16 infection that either progressed to CIN3+ or cleared (not recorded which).

In regard to this clone: From the germline J gene comes the end of the CDR3, since the read stops 3 residues before it. V and J are TRBV12-3 or TRBV12-4 and TRBJ2-7; 16 nucleotides line up with TRBD2. J lost 6 bases, V lost 6 bases, and 2 bases had no gene match. The CDR3 totals 14 residues. This CDR3 is CASRGLAGGFEQYF. The CDR3 DNA, read in part, is TGTGCCAGCAGGGGACTAGCGGGAGGGTTCGAG.

Notes on this clone: The read gets to within 3 residues of the CDR3 end, and the germline J gene fills in the rest. The chain carries TRBV7-2 and TRBJ2-2; the D gene is possibly TRBD2 (5 bases). Between the trimmed V and J ends, which lost 0 bases and 4 bases, there was a span of 18 bases. The CDR3 covers 18 residues. Germline lookup yields CDR1 SGHTA and CDR2 FQGNSA. Incomplete CDR3 DNA: TGTGCCAGCAGCTTAGCTCGGCAGCTCGAGAGCGGCACCGGGGAG. Translating gives CASSLARQLESGTGE. The whole CDR3 reads CASSLARQLESGTGELFF.

Remarks on this clone: The sequence runs out 3 residues before the end of the CDR3; the remainder is reconstructed from the germline J gene. The chain couples TRBV6-1 to TRBJ1-5, with D uncertain. The CDR3 runs 16 residues. The V gene's germline CDR1 is MNHNS and CDR2 SASEGT. V lost 4 bases, J lost 0 bases, and 13 bases lay in between. Incomplete CDR3 DNA: TGTGCCAGCAGTGTTTTGGGCTTTCCTAGCAATCAGCCC. Translating it yields CASSVLGFPSNQP. The entire CDR3 protein is CASSVLGFPSNQPQHF.

With respect to this clone: The read ends 3 residues early relative to the CDR3; the germline J gene fills the gap. The V call is TRBV6-2 or TRBV6-3, the J call TRBJ2-3; maybe TRBD2 (5 bases). The CDR3 is made up of 15 amino acids. Trimming removed 3 bases at V and 0 bases at J, with 10 bases between. The germline V gene encodes CDR1 MNHEY and CDR2 SVGEGT. The covered CDR3 bases are TGTGCCAGCAGTTATCTAGCCCCCAGCACAGATACG. It is translated as CASSYLAPSTDT. In full, the CDR3 reads CASSYLAPSTDTQYF.

With respect to this clone: The sequenced fragment ends 3 residues before the CDR3 boundary, so the rest is inferred from the germline J gene. The V call is TRBV11-2, the J call TRBJ2-3, with TRBD1 matching over 11 bases. This CDR3 is 15 amino acids long. Germline assignment: CDR1 SGHAT and CDR2 FQNNGV. The CDR3 DNA, read in part, is TGTGCCAGCAGCTTCGGACAGGGGGCGAAGGAGACG. Translating gives CASSFGQGAKET. The entire CDR3 protein reads CASSFGQGAKETQYF.